This T cell receptor beta chain stems from a study of control samples from healthy donors and cancer patients. The V gene lost 5 bases and the J gene lost 0 bases, with 7 bases spanning the gap. CDR1 is MNHEY and CDR2 is SMNVEV in the germline V gene (reference sequence). The CDR3 sequence is 13 residues long. Generated by immunoSEQ multiplex PCR, the TCRdb table keeps only in-frame clones and is missing some. The sample consists of over 85,000 clones, 93% of them appearing once. This clone was seen only once. The TCR originated in a woman in her 30s in good health. The material sequenced was blood. The chain combines TRBV27 with TRBJ1-1; D is undetermined. CDR3 DNA: TGTGCCAGCAGTCAGACTTTGAACACTGAAGCTTTCTTT. It codes for CASSQTLNTEAFF.